The present T cell receptor beta chain was sequenced within a study of CD8 T cells in ankylosing spondylitis. CDR3 length equals 14 residues. Germline CDR1 and CDR2: ENHRY and SYGVKD. V dropped 4 bases and J dropped 3 bases, with 12 bases sitting between them. About this clonotype: Its antigen is still unknown.

Whole-study findings and limits: Among TCR beta sequences, a motif of roughly 8 highly homologous variants appeared characteristic of ankylosing spondylitis blood.

Using its own MiXCR run on the 5' RACE reads, TCRdb lists one record per CDR3 protein. The sample shows about 840,000 distinct CDR3 sequences, about an eighth of them seen only once. Specimen: blood, either unsorted or a sorted T cell fraction (not recorded which). The chain links TRBV10-3 to TRBJ1-2; the D is unclear. The receptor comes from a male donor with ankylosing spondylitis. The CDR3 DNA is TGTGCCATCAGTGCGGGCAGTGGAGACTATGGCTACACCTTC. Translating gives CAISAGSGDYGYTF.